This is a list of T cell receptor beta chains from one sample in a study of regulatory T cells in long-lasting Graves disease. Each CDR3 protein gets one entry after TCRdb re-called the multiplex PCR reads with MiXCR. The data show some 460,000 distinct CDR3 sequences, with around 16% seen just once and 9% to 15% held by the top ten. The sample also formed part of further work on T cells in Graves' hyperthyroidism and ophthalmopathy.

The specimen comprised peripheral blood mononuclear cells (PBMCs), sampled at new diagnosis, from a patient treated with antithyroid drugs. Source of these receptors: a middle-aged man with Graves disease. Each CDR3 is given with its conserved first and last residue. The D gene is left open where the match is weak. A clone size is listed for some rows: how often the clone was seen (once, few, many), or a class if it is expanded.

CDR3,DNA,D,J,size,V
CASSHTGTASYEQYF,TGTGCCAGCAGTCATACCGGGACAGCCTCCTACGAGCAGTACTTC,TRBD1,TRBJ2-7,many,TRBV27
CASSSSQTGDSPYEQYF,TGCGCCAGCAGCTCAAGCCAGACAGGGGACAGCCCTTACGAGCAGTACTTC,TRBD1,TRBJ2-7,-,TRBV5-1
CSVTTVPGVREQYF,TGCAGCGTCACTACAGTACCGGGAGTCCGAGAGCAGTACTTC,-,TRBJ2-7,few,TRBV29-1
CASSQPQERGAYEQYF,TGTGCCAGCAGTCAACCCCAAGAGAGGGGGGCCTACGAGCAGTACTTC,-,TRBJ2-7,-,TRBV28
CASSPGVRTGNSPLHF,TGCGCCAGCAGCCCGGGGGTCCGGACAGGGAATTCACCCCTCCACTTT,TRBD1,TRBJ1-6,-,TRBV5-1
CASSIGQISYEQYF,TGTGCCAGTAGTATCGGACAGATTTCCTACGAGCAGTACTTC,-,TRBJ2-7,few,TRBV19
CASGGQGNNSPLHF,TGTGCCAGCGGAGGACAGGGGAATAATTCACCCCTCCACTTT,TRBD1,TRBJ1-6,-,TRBV7-9
CATSRVTWGLNTEAFF,TGTGCCACCAGCAGAGTCACCTGGGGCCTGAACACTGAAGCTTTCTTT,-,TRBJ1-1,-,TRBV15
CASKRTETYEQYF,TGTGCCAGCAAAAGGACAGAGACCTACGAGCAGTACTTC,-,TRBJ2-7,many,TRBV6-1
CASSYRGESEQFF,TGTGCCAGCAGTTACCGGGGGGAAAGTGAGCAGTTCTTC,TRBD2,TRBJ2-1,-,TRBV7-3
CASSSWIRMKETQYF,TGTGCCAGCAGCTCTTGGATTAGAATGAAAGAGACCCAGTACTTC,-,TRBJ2-5,-,TRBV7-2
CASSRTSGSGGELFF,TGTGCCAGTAGCCGGACTAGCGGGAGCGGCGGGGAGCTGTTTTTT,TRBD2,TRBJ2-2,many,TRBV19
CASSSTGYGETQYF,TGTGCCAGCAGTTCGACAGGGTATGGAGAGACCCAGTACTTC,TRBD1,TRBJ2-5,many,TRBV27
CASSPQWSQETQYF,TGTGCCAGCAGCCCCCAATGGTCCCAAGAGACCCAGTACTTC,-,TRBJ2-5,many,TRBV3-1
CASSFGGESYQETQYF,TGCGCCAGCAGCTTCGGAGGGGAATCGTACCAAGAGACCCAGTACTTC,-,TRBJ2-5,many,TRBV5-1
CAITSGIGYEQYF,TGTGCCATCACTAGCGGGATAGGGTACGAGCAGTACTTC,TRBD2,TRBJ2-7,-,TRBV10-3
CASTGGALAFF,TGTGCCAGCACAGGGGGCGCTTTGGCTTTCTTT,TRBD1,TRBJ1-1,many,TRBV7-8
CASSSGRSLSGANVLTF,TGTGCCAGCAGTTCGGGACGGAGCCTCTCTGGGGCCAACGTCCTGACTTTC,-,TRBJ2-6,-,TRBV5-4
CASSSGGLDTQYF,TGTGCCAGCAGTTCAGGGGGCTTAGATACGCAGTATTTT,TRBD1,TRBJ2-3,many,TRBV28
CASSGGQGFIYEQYF,TGTGCCAGCAGCGGGGGACAGGGGTTTATCTACGAGCAGTACTTC,TRBD1,TRBJ2-7,many,TRBV5-6
CASTPVGAVGGELFF,TGTGCCAGCACCCCGGTGGGAGCGGTGGGCGGGGAGCTGTTTTTT,-,TRBJ2-2,many,TRBV12-3/TRBV12-4
CASSQVVSSPLHF,TGTGCCAGCAGCCAAGTGGTCTCCTCACCCCTCCACTTT,-,TRBJ1-6,few,TRBV14
CASRGATHRNIQYF,TGTGCCAGCAGGGGGGCGACGCATCGAAACATTCAGTACTTC,-,TRBJ2-4,few,TRBV6-1
CASSPRGSGANVLTF,TGTGCCAGCAGTCCCCGGGGGTCTGGGGCCAACGTCCTGACTTTC,-,TRBJ2-6,many,TRBV28
CASSPPSWNGELFF,TGTGCCAGCAGCCCACCAAGCTGGAACGGGGAGCTGTTTTTT,-,TRBJ2-2,few,TRBV3-1
CASRGGSSYEQYF,TGTGCCAGCAGAGGGGGAAGCTCCTACGAGCAGTACTTC,-,TRBJ2-7,many,TRBV6-1
CASSFGTGGYNEQFF,TGCGCCAGCAGCTTCGGGACAGGGGGCTACAATGAGCAGTTCTTC,TRBD1,TRBJ2-1,many,TRBV11-2
CSAPWTSGVNTGELFF,TGCAGTGCCCCATGGACTAGCGGGGTAAACACCGGGGAGCTGTTTTTT,TRBD2,TRBJ2-2,many,TRBV20-1
CASSLGGLRGLSYEQYF,TGTGCCAGCAGCTTGGGGGGTTTGCGGGGACTCTCCTACGAGCAGTACTTC,-,TRBJ2-7,many,TRBV11-2
CSARGLGGPGQPQHF,TGCAGTGCTAGGGGTCTTGGGGGGCCGGGTCAGCCCCAGCATTTT,-,TRBJ1-5,few,TRBV20-1
CASSTDSSYNSPLHF,TGCGCCAGCAGCACGGACAGCTCCTATAATTCACCCCTCCACTTT,-,TRBJ1-6,few,TRBV5-1
CASSPPTSGHAAEQFF,TGTGCCAGCAGTCCCCCTACTAGCGGCCACGCTGCGGAGCAGTTCTTC,TRBD2,TRBJ2-1,many,TRBV28
CASRSSGQGLETQYF,TGTGCCAGCAGATCCTCGGGACAGGGGCTTGAGACCCAGTACTTC,TRBD1,TRBJ2-5,many,TRBV7-9
CASSPTGRGELFF,TGCGCCAGCAGCCCGACAGGGCGCGGGGAGCTGTTTTTT,TRBD1,TRBJ2-2,-,TRBV4-1
CASSGRQGGSYNEQFF,TGTGCCAGCAGTGGCAGACAGGGGGGCTCCTACAATGAGCAGTTCTTC,TRBD1,TRBJ2-1,many,TRBV12-3/TRBV12-4
CASSHYVGGSYEQYF,TGTGCCAGCAGCCACTATGTGGGAGGTTCCTACGAGCAGTACTTC,-,TRBJ2-7,many,TRBV6-1
CATSDPGQRGYTF,TGTGCCACCAGTGACCCGGGACAGCGTGGCTACACCTTC,TRBD1,TRBJ1-2,-,TRBV24-1
CASSSLLESNQPQHF,TGTGCCAGCTCTTCTCTTCTAGAGAGCAATCAGCCCCAGCATTTT,-,TRBJ1-5,many,TRBV28
CASGPSGGEGQPQHF,TGTGCCAGCGGTCCGTCGGGCGGCGAAGGGCAGCCCCAGCATTTT,-,TRBJ1-5,-,TRBV25-1
CASSLAGDYNEQFF,TGTGCCAGCAGCCTAGCGGGAGATTACAATGAGCAGTTCTTC,TRBD2,TRBJ2-1,many,TRBV11-3
CASSGGLAESTDTQYF,TGCGCCAGCAGCGGGGGACTAGCGGAGAGCACAGATACGCAGTATTTT,TRBD2,TRBJ2-3,many,TRBV5-1
CASRRPQGAWETQYF,TGTGCCAGCCGACGGCCACAGGGGGCATGGGAGACCCAGTACTTC,TRBD1,TRBJ2-5,many,TRBV7-2
CASSEGTGPSYEQYF,TGTGCCAGCAGCGAGGGGACAGGGCCCTCCTACGAGCAGTACTTC,TRBD1,TRBJ2-7,-,TRBV9
CASSRRQASGELFF,TGTGCCAGCAGCCGCAGACAGGCCTCCGGGGAGCTGTTTTTT,-,TRBJ2-2,few,TRBV27
CASSTLRATEAFF,TGTGCCAGCAGCACCCTCAGGGCAACTGAAGCTTTCTTT,-,TRBJ1-1,many,TRBV28